This note documents a single T cell receptor (beta chain) sequence. The sample originates from a study of cytomegalovirus exposure and HLA in healthy donors. Trimming removed 2 bases from V and 1 base from J, with 8 bases in between. Germline V CDR1 and CDR2: MNHEY, SVGAGI. The length of the CDR3 is 14 residues. Produced via immunoSEQ multiplex PCR; TCRdb's table is partial and in-frame only. The top ten clones hold roughly 0.94% of a sample with more than 70,000 clones, 85% to 95% of them seen once. The V and J genes are TRBV6-5 and TRBJ1-1; D uncertain. Material for sequencing was PBMCs. This clonotype was obtained from a woman younger than 30 in good health and CMV-seronegative. The CDR3 DNA reads as TGTGCCAGCAGTTACGAGGTCGGGAACACTGAAGCTTTCTTT. Encoded protein: CASSYEVGNTEAFF.